This T cell receptor beta chain was sequenced in a study of cytomegalovirus exposure and HLA in healthy donors. Study-wide context: Earlier, 117 million unique TCR beta sequences were recovered from about 200 million T cells by an analysis.

Germline CDR1 and CDR2: SGHTA and FQGTGA. This CDR3 is built from 19 residues. The PCR employed 60 Vbeta primers together with 13 Jbeta primers. Some clones are missing from TCRdb's copy, which holds only in-frame ones; the method was immunoSEQ multiplex PCR. The data hold about 90,000 clones, with over 65% observed a single time. This clone occurred once. What it binds is not known. Findings and caveats of the study: In a later analysis, specific HLA alleles were associated with approximately 17,000 TCR beta sequences at a 0.05 false discovery rate.

The origin of this receptor is a woman aged 40 to 49 in good health and CMV-seropositive. The chain joins TRBV7-3 to TRBJ2-5; 14 bases map to TRBD2. The J call is doubtful: the DNA matches TRBJ2-7 better. The specimen sequenced was PBMCs. As DNA, the CDR3 is TGTGCCAGCAGCTCGGGACTAGCGGGAGCGACGACGAGCTCCTACGAGCAGTACTTC. It translates to CASSSGLAGATTSSYEQYF.